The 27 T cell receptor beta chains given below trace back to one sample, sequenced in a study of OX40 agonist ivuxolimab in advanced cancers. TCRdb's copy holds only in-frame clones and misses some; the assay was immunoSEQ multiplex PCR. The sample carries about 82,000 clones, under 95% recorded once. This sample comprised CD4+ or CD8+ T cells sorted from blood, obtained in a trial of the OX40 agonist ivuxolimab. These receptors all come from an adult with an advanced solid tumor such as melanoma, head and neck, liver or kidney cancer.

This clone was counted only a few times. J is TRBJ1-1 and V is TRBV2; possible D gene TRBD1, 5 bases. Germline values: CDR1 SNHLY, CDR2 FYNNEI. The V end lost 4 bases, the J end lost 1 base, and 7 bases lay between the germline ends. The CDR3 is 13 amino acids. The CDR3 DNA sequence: TGTGCCAGCAGTGGGGGCCGGAACACTGAAGCTTTCTTT. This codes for CASSGGRNTEAFF.

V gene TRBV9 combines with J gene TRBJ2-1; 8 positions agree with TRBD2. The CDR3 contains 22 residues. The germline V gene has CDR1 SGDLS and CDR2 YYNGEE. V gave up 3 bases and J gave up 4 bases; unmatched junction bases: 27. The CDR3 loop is CASSASGGLAGARWGPYNEQFF. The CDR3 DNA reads TGTGCCAGCAGCGCCTCCGGTGGGCTAGCGGGCGCCCGCTGGGGACCTTACAATGAGCAGTTCTTC.

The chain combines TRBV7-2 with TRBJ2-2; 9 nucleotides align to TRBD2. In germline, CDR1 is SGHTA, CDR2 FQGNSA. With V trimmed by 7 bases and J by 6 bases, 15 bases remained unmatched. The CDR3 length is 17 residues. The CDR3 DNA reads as TGTGCCAGCACTCCTACACGTGGTAGCGGGAGATCCGGGGAGCTGTTTTTT. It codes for CASTPTRGSGRSGELFF.

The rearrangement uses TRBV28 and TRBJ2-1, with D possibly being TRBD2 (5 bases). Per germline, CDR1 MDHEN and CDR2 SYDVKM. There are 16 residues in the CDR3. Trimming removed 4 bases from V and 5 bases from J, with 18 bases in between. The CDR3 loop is CASSSALTSDHNEQFF. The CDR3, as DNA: TGTGCCAGCAGTTCCGCTTTAACTAGTGACCACAATGAGCAGTTCTTC.

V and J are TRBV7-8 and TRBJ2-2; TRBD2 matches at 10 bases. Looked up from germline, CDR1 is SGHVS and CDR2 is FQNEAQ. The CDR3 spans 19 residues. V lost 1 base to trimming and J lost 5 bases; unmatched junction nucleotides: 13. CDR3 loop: CASSLVPSGRADRTGELFF. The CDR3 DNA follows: TGTGCCAGCAGCTTAGTCCCCAGCGGGAGGGCCGATAGGACCGGGGAGCTGTTTTTT.

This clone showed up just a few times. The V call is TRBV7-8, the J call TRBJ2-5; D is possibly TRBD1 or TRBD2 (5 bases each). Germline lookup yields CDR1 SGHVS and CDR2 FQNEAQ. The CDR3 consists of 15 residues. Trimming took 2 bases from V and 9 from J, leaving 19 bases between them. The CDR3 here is CASSLRGAREGSQYF. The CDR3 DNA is TGTGCCAGCAGCTTAAGAGGGGCGCGAGAAGGTTCCCAGTACTTC.

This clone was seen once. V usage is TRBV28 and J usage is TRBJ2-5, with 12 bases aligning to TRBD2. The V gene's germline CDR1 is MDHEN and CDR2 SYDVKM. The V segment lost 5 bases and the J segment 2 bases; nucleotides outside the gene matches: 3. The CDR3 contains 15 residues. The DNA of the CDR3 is TGTGCCAGCAGTCCTAGCGGGGGGGGGCAAGAGACCCAGTACTTC. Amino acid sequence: CASSPSGGGQETQYF.

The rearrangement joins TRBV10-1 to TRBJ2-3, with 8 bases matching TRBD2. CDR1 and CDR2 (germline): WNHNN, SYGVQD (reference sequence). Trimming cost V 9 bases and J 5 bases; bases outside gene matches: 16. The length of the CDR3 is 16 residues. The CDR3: CARDMGRGRCQDTQYF. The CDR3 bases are TGCGCCAGAGACATGGGCCGCGGGAGGTGTCAAGATACGCAGTATTTT.

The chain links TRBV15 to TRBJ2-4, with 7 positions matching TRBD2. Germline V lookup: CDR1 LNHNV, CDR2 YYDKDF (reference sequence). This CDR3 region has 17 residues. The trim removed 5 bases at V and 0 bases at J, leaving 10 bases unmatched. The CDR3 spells CATSDPWGGLAKNIQYF. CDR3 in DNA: TGTGCCACCAGCGACCCTTGGGGGGGACTAGCCAAAAACATTCAGTACTTC.

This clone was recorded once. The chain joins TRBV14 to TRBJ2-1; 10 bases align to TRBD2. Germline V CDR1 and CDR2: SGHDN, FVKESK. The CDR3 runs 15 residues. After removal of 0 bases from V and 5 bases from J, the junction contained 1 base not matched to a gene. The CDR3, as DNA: TGTGCCAGCAGCCAAGATGGACTAGCGGACAATGAGCAGTTCTTC. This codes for CASSQDGLADNEQFF.

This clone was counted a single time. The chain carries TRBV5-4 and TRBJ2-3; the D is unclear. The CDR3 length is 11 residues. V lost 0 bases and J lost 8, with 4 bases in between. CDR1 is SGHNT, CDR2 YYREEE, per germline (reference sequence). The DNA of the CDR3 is TGTGCCAGCAGCTTGGGTGGTACGCAGTATTTT. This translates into CASSLGGTQYF.

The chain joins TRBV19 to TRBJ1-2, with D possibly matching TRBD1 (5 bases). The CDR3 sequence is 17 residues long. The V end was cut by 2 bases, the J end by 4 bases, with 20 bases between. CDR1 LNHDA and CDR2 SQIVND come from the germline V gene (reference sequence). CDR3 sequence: CASSISGADTSFYGYTF. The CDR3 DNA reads TGTGCCAGTAGTATAAGTGGGGCAGACACTTCATTCTATGGCTACACCTTC.

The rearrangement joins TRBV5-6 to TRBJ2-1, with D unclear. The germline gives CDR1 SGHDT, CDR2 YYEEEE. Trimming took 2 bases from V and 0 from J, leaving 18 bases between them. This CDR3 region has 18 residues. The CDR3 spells CASSLTNGQMSSYNEQFF. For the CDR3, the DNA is TGTGCCAGCAGCTTAACTAACGGGCAGATGAGCTCCTACAATGAGCAGTTCTTC. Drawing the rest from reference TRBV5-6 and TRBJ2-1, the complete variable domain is DAGVTQSPTHLIKTRGQQVTLRCSPKSGHDTVSWYQQALGQGPQFIFQYYEEEERQRGNFPDRFSGHQFPNYSSELNVNALLLGDSALYLCASSLTNGQMSSYNEQFFGPGTRLTVL.

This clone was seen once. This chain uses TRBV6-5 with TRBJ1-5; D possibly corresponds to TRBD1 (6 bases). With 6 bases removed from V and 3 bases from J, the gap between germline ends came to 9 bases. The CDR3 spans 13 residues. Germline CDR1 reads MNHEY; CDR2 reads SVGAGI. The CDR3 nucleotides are TGTGCCAGCAGGGGGGGCTACAATCAGCCCCAGCATTTT. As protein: CASRGGYNQPQHF.

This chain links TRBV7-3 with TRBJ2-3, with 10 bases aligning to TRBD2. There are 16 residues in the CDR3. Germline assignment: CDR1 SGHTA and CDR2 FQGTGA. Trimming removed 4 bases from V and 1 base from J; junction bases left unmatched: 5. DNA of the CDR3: TGTGCCAGCAGCTCCAGGGGGACTAGCGGCACAGATACGCAGTATTTT. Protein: CASSSRGTSGTDTQYF.

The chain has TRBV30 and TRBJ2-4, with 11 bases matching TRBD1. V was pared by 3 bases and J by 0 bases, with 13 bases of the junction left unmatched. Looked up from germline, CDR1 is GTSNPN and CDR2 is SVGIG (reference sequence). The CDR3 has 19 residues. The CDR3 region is CAWSPMGQGGSSAKNIQYF. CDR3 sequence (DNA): TGTGCCTGGAGCCCCATGGGACAGGGGGGATCATCAGCCAAAAACATTCAGTACTTC.

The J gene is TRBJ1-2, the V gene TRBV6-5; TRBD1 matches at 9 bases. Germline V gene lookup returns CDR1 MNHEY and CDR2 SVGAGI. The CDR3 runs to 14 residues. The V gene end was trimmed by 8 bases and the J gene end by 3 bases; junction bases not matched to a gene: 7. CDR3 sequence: CASGGDRDYYGYTF. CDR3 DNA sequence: TGTGCCAGCGGGGGGGACAGGGATTACTATGGCTACACCTTC.

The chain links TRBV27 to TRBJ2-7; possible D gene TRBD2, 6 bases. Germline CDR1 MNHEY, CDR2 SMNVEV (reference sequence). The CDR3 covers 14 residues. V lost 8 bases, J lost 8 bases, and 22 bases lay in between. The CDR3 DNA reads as TGTGCCAGCGGAGCGTTGGGAGGCCCTAGCCAGCAGTACTTC. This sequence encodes CASGALGGPSQQYF.

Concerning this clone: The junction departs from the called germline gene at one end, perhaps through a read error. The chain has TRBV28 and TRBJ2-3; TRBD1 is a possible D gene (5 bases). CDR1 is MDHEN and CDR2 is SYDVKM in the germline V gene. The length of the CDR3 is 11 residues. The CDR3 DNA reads TGTGCCAGCAGTTTGACAGCTACGCAGTATTTT. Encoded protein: CASSLTATQYF.

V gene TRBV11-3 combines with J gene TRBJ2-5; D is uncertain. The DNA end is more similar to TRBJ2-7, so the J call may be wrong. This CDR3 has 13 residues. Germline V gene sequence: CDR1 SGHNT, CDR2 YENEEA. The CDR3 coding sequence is TGTGCCAGCAGCATAAGCAGAGAATACGAGCAGTACTTC. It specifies CASSISREYEQYF.

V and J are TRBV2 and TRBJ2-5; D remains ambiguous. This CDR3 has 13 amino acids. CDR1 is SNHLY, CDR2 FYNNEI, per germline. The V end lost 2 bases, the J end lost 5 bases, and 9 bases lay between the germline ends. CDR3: CASSEIPAETQYF. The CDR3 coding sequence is TGTGCCAGCAGTGAAATCCCCGCGGAGACCCAGTACTTC.

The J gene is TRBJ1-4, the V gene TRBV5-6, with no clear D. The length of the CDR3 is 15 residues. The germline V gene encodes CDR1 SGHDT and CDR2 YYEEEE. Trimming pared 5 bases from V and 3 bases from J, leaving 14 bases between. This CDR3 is CASRSQGSPNEKLFF. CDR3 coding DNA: TGTGCCAGCAGGTCTCAAGGTTCGCCTAATGAAAAACTGTTTTTT.

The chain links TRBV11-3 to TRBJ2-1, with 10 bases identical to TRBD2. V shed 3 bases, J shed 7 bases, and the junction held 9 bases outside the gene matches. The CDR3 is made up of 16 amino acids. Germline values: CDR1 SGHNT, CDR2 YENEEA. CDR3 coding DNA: TGTGCCAGCAGCTTTTCGTCTGCTAGCGGGAGTAATGAGCAGTTCTTC. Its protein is CASSFSSASGSNEQFF.

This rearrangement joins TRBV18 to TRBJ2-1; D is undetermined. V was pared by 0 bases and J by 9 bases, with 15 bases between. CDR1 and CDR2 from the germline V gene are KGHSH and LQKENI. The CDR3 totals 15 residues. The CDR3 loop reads CASSPPVYPEGEQFF. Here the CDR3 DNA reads TGTGCCAGCTCACCACCTGTATACCCGGAAGGTGAGCAGTTCTTC.

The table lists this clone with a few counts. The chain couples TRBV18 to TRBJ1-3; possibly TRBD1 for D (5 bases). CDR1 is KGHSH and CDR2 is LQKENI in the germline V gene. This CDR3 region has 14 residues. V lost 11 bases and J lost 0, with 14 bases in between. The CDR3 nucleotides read TGTGCCTTCTCCGTTGACAGCTCTGGAAACACCATATATTTT. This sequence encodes CAFSVDSSGNTIYF. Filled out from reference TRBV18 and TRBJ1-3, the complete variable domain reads NAGVMQNPRHLVRRRGQEARLRCSPMKGHSHVYWYRQLPEEGLKFMVYLQKENIIDESGMPKERFSAEFPKEGPSILRIQQVVRGDSAAYFCAFSVDSSGNTIYFGEGSWLTVV.

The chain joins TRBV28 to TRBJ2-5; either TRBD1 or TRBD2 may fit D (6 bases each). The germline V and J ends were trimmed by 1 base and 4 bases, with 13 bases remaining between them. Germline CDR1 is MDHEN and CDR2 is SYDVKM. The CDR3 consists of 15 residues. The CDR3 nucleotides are TGTGCCAGCAGTTTATTACAGGGCGGGGCAGAGACCCAGTACTTC. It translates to CASSLLQGGAETQYF.

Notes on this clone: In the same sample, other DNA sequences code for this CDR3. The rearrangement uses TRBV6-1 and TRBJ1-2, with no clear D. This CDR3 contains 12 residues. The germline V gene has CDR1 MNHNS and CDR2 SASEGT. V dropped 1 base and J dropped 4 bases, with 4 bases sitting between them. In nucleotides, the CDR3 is TGTGCCAGCAGTGAAGTCTTCTATGGCTACACCTTC. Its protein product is CASSEVFYGYTF.